The table lists the clone carrying this T cell receptor (beta chain) with a few counts. The entry originates in a study of T cells of healthy individuals. One entry per CDR3 protein results from TCRdb running MiXCR on the 5' RACE reads. The sample carries around 63,000 distinct CDR3 sequences, roughly 15% recorded once. CDR1 and CDR2 (germline): DFQATT, SNEGSKA (reference sequence). The CDR3 runs to 16 residues. Trimming cost V 3 bases and J 0 bases; bases outside gene matches: 8. The clonotype comes from a human donor in good health. This chain uses TRBV20-1 with TRBJ2-3, with 8 nucleotides matching TRBD2. In DNA, the CDR3 is TGCAGTGCTAGCCGTACTAGCGGCGCTAGCACAGATACGCAGTATTTT. Protein product: CSASRTSGASTDTQYF.